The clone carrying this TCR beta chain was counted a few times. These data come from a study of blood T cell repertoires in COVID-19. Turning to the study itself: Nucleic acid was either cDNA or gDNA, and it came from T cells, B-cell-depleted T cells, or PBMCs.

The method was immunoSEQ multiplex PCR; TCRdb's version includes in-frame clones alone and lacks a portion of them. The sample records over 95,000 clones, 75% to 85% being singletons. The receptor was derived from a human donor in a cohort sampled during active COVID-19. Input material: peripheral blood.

CDR3 loop: CAWSPTDYEQYF. As DNA, the CDR3 is TGTGCCTGGAGTCCTACAGACTACGAGCAGTACTTC. The V and J genes are TRBV30 and TRBJ2-7; D uncertain. This CDR3 has 12 amino acids. The ends were cut back, 2 bases at V and 3 bases at J, with 8 bases in the middle. The germline gives CDR1 GTSNPN, CDR2 SVGIG (reference sequence).